The 23 T cell receptor beta chains below were found in one sample sequenced in a study of CD8 T cells in ankylosing spondylitis. Overall study findings and caveats: Made up of about eight highly homologous variants, a TCR beta motif appeared characteristic of ankylosing spondylitis blood.

These receptors have no identified antigens. TCRdb analysed the 5' RACE reads with MiXCR anew, one entry per CDR3 protein. The sample has a few hundred thousand distinct CDR3 sequences, about 13% seen once; the top ten hold under 7.5%. The sample taken for sequencing was blood, either unsorted or a sorted T cell fraction (not recorded which). These receptors came from a male donor with ankylosing spondylitis.

The rearrangement joins TRBV5-1 to TRBJ2-1, with 9 bases aligning to TRBD2. The CDR3 runs 15 residues. Looked up from germline, CDR1 is SGHRS and CDR2 is YFSETQ. V dropped 0 bases and J dropped 8; count of bases not matched to a gene: 6. This CDR3 is CASSLGAGGTDEQFF. CDR3 nucleotides: TGCGCCAGCAGCTTGGGAGCGGGAGGTACGGATGAGCAGTTCTTC.

Only a few counts were recorded for this clonotype. The chain carries TRBV14 and TRBJ1-4; no clear D. CDR1 and CDR2 (germline): SGHDN, FVKESK. V gave up 0 bases and J gave up 10 bases, with 9 bases separating them. The CDR3 sequence is 13 residues long. CDR3 protein: CASSQDFGGKLFF. CDR3 in DNA: TGTGCCAGCAGCCAAGATTTTGGCGGAAAACTGTTTTTT.

V usage is TRBV9 and J usage is TRBJ2-7; D is ambiguous. This CDR3 has 16 residues. CDR1 and CDR2 (germline): SGDLS, YYNGEE. V gave up 2 bases and J gave up 4 bases, with 19 bases separating them. DNA of the CDR3: TGTGCCAGCAGCGTGTTGAGTTCTAAGTCGAGGTACGAGCAGTACTTC. Amino acids: CASSVLSSKSRYEQYF.

This clonotype was picked up a small number of times. The chain couples TRBV7-9 to TRBJ1-2, with a tentative D call TRBD1 (6 bases). Trimming removed 1 base at V and 2 bases at J, with 11 bases between. The V gene's germline CDR1 is SEHNR and CDR2 FQNEAQ (reference sequence). This CDR3 is built from 15 residues. The CDR3 here is CASSLDRATNYGYTF. CDR3 nucleotide sequence: TGTGCCAGCAGCTTAGACAGGGCGACGAACTATGGCTACACCTTC.

A few counts support this clonotype. The V call is TRBV6-1, the J call TRBJ2-1, with 9 nucleotides matching TRBD1. J was trimmed by 6 bases and V by 6 bases; bases with no gene match: 15. From germline, CDR1 is MNHNS and CDR2 SASEGT. This CDR3 is built from 17 residues. The CDR3 DNA is TGTGCCAGCAGACCTTCCCGGGACAGGGTCGGGGTCAATGAGCAGTTCTTC. It codes for CASRPSRDRVGVNEQFF.

This clonotype was seen a handful of times. The chain carries TRBV2 and TRBJ2-7; 7 bases agree with TRBD2. The V and J ends lost 5 bases and 5 bases, in that order; junction bases with no gene match: 3. The CDR3 runs 12 residues. Germline V gives CDR1 SNHLY, CDR2 FYNNEI. CDR3 sequence: CASSSGRHEQYF. Written as DNA, the CDR3 is TGTGCCAGCAGTTCCGGGAGGCACGAGCAGTACTTC.

The rearrangement links TRBV7-6 to TRBJ1-4; the D is unclear. The V end lost 4 bases, the J end lost 0 bases, and 9 bases lay between the germline ends. The CDR3 spans 15 residues. Germline V gene lookup returns CDR1 SGHVS and CDR2 FNYEAQ. The CDR3 region has the DNA TGTGCCAGCAGCTCAACCTACTCAACTAATGAAAAACTGTTTTTT. Amino acids: CASSSTYSTNEKLFF. Full variable domain (remainder filled in from reference TRBV7-6 and TRBJ1-4): GAGVSQSPRYKVTKRGQDVALRCDPISGHVSLYWYRQALGQGPEFLTYFNYEAQQDKSGLPNDRFSAERPEGSISTLTIQRTEQRDSAMYRCASSSTYSTNEKLFFGSGTQLSVL.

This clonotype was detected only a few times. The CDR3 DNA is TGTGCCACCAGCGGAGACAGAGCTAGCACAGATACGCAGTATTTT. Translated: CATSGDRASTDTQYF. The rearrangement links TRBV24-1 to TRBJ2-3, with D maybe TRBD1 (5 bases). Deletions cut 7 bases from V and 0 bases from J, with 13 bases between. This CDR3 spans 15 amino acids. The germline V gene has CDR1 KGHDR and CDR2 SFDVKD.

This clonotype occurred a few times. The V and J genes are TRBV7-2 and TRBJ2-7; D perhaps matches TRBD2 (6 bases). V was cut by 2 bases and J by 1 base, with 18 bases left in between. Per germline, CDR1 SGHTA and CDR2 FQGNSA. The CDR3 loop spans 17 amino acids. CDR3 region: CASSLNGAGTLSYEQYF. For the CDR3, the DNA is TGTGCCAGCAGCTTAAACGGCGCGGGGACGCTTTCCTACGAGCAGTACTTC.

This clonotype was counted a few times. CDR3: CASSRSRAELGTEAFF. The CDR3 coding sequence is TGCGCCAGCAGCCGGTCAAGGGCCGAGTTGGGCACTGAAGCTTTCTTT. V is TRBV4-1 and J is TRBJ1-1; D is undetermined. The CDR3 runs to 16 residues. V gave up 4 bases and J gave up 4 bases, with 19 bases separating them. Germline CDR1 and CDR2: MGHRA and YSYEKL.

This rearrangement joins TRBV11-2 to TRBJ2-1; maybe TRBD2 (6 bases). Germline-derived CDR1 and CDR2 are SGHAT and FQNNGV. The V end lost 0 bases, the J end lost 5 bases, and 20 bases lay between the germline ends. CDR3 length equals 18 residues. CDR3 in amino acids: CASSLEGGALGGDNEQFF. CDR3 DNA sequence: TGTGCCAGCAGCTTAGAAGGCGGAGCTCTCGGAGGGGACAATGAGCAGTTCTTC.

The CDR3: CASSTGDRAYGYTF. The DNA of the CDR3 is TGTGCCAGCAGCACGGGGGACAGGGCCTATGGCTACACCTTC. The V call is TRBV7-9, the J call TRBJ1-2; TRBD1 matches at 9 bases. CDR1 is SEHNR, CDR2 FQNEAQ, per germline (reference sequence). J lost 4 bases, V lost 5 bases, and 5 bases had no gene match. The CDR3 runs to 14 residues.

The table lists this clonotype with a few counts. The chain has TRBV6-1 and TRBJ2-2, with 11 bases identical to TRBD2. Per the germline V gene, CDR1 is MNHNS and CDR2 is SASEGT. The CDR3 extends over 16 amino acids. With V trimmed by 3 bases and J by 1 base, 1 base remained unmatched. The CDR3 region is CASSEGLAVNTGELFF. CDR3 in DNA: TGTGCCAGCAGTGAGGGACTAGCGGTGAACACCGGGGAGCTGTTTTTT.

This clonotype was detected only a few times. This chain connects TRBV29-1 to TRBJ2-5; 7 nucleotides line up with TRBD1. Losses at the gene ends were 3 bases for V and 1 base for J; bases not matched to a gene: 5. CDR1 and CDR2 (germline): SQVTM, ANQGSEA. CDR3 length equals 14 residues. The CDR3 coding sequence is TGCAGCGTTGACCGGACAGGATCCCAAGAGACCCAGTACTTC. It yields the protein CSVDRTGSQETQYF.

This clonotype was found many times. The J gene is TRBJ2-7, the V gene TRBV12-3 or TRBV12-4; D might be TRBD1 (5 bases). V was pared by 4 bases and J by 4 bases, with 8 bases between. The CDR3 is 12 residues long. CDR3: CASSYRFYEQYV. The DNA for the CDR3 is TGTGCCAGCAGTTACAGGTTTTACGAGCAGTACGTC.

This clonotype has only a few counts. This rearrangement joins TRBV29-1 to TRBJ1-5, with D unresolved. Germline loops: CDR1 SQVTM, CDR2 ANQGSEA. V lost 6 bases and J lost 1, with 10 bases in between. CDR3 length: 13 amino acids. The CDR3 sequence is CSVRTGSNQPQHF. CDR3 DNA sequence: TGCAGCGTCCGGACGGGAAGCAATCAGCCCCAGCATTTT.

V gene TRBV7-7 combines with J gene TRBJ2-5, with D possibly being TRBD2 (5 bases). The CDR3 has 13 residues. V was pared by 7 bases and J by 5 bases, with 14 bases between. Germline CDR1 reads SSHAT; CDR2 reads FNYEAQ (reference sequence). The DNA of the CDR3 is TGTGCCAGCACCCCTTCGGGAAAGGAGACCCAGTACTTC. This translates into CASTPSGKETQYF.

This clonotype was observed once. A read error is likely, as this CDR3 ends without the conserved phenylalanine or tryptophan. The chain couples TRBV20-1 to TRBJ1-5; perhaps TRBD1 as D (5 bases). The CDR3 loop spans 15 amino acids. The germline V and J ends were trimmed by 4 bases and 4 bases, with 17 bases remaining between them. CDR1 and CDR2 from the germline V gene are DFQATT and SNEGSKA (reference sequence). CDR3 region: CSATGGIGQNQPQHL. The CDR3 DNA reads as TGCAGTGCTACCGGGGGAATTGGCCAAAATCAGCCCCAGCATCTT.

This chain uses TRBV6-1 with TRBJ2-3; a weak D match, TRBD1 (6 bases). Germline V CDR1 and CDR2: MNHNS, SASEGT. The CDR3 consists of 16 residues. V was shortened by 5 bases and J by 5 bases, with 20 bases between the two germline ends. CDR3 DNA sequence: TGTGCCAGCAGTAAACGACTCCGGGACATTGAAGATACGCAGTATTTT. This encodes CASSKRLRDIEDTQYF.

This clonotype has only a few counts. The J gene is TRBJ1-6, the V gene TRBV12-3 or TRBV12-4; D is unclear. Deletions cut 6 bases from V and 8 bases from J, with 11 bases between. The CDR3 is 13 residues long. CDR3 protein: CASSDFLHSPLHF. CDR3 nucleotide sequence: TGTGCCAGCAGCGACTTTCTCCATTCACCCCTCCACTTT.

This chain connects TRBV21-1 to TRBJ2-7. TRBV21-1 represents a pseudogene. The CDR3 runs to 14 residues. DNA of the CDR3: TGTGCCAGCCCCAAAGGGGTTGGTTGTCACGAGCAGTACGTC. Translation gives CASPKGVGCHEQYV.

V and J are TRBV27 and TRBJ2-7; D call uncertain. Trimming took 2 bases from V and 3 from J, leaving 11 bases between them. This CDR3 has 14 amino acids. Germline CDR1 and CDR2: MNHEY and SMNVEV (reference sequence). The CDR3 region has the DNA TGTGCCAGCAGTTTAAAGGCAGCGCGCTACGAGCAGTACTTC. Protein sequence: CASSLKAARYEQYF.

The chain combines TRBV14 with TRBJ2-7; perhaps TRBD1 as D (5 bases). V lost 0 bases and J 0 bases, leaving 12 bases between the germline ends. The CDR3 is 16 amino acids. Germline V gives CDR1 SGHDN, CDR2 FVKESK. CDR3 region: CASSQDPRENSYEQYV. The CDR3 nucleotides are TGTGCCAGCAGCCAAGATCCCAGGGAAAACTCCTACGAGCAGTACGTC.